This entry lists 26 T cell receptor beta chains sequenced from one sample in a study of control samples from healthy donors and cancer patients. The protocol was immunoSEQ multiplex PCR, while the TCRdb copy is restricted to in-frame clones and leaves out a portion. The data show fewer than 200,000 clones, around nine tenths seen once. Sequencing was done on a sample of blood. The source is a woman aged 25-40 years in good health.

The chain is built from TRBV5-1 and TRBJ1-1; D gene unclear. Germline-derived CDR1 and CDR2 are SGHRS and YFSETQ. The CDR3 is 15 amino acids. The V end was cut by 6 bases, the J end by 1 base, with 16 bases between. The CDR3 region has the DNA TGCGCCAGCAACGTAGGGAACAGCGGGAACACTGAAGCTTTCTTT. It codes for CASNVGNSGNTEAFF.

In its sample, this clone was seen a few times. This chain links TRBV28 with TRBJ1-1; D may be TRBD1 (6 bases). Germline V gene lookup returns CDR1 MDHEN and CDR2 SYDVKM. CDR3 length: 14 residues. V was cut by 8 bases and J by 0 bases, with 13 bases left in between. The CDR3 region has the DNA TGTGCCAGCGCCTCGGGACATATGAACACTGAAGCTTTCTTT. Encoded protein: CASASGHMNTEAFF.

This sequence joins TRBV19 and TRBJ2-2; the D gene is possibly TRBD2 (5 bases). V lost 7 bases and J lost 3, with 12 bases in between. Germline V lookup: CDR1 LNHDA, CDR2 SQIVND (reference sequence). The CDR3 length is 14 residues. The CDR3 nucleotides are TGTGCCAGTACCCCAAGGACTGACACCGGGGAGCTGTTTTTT. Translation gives CASTPRTDTGELFF.

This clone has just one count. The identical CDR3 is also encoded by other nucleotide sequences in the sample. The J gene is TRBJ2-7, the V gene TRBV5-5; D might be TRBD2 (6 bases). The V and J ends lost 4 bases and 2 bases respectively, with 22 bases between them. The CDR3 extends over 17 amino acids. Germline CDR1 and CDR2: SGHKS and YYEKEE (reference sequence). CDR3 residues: CASSLVGAGSAPYEQYF. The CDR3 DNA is TGTGCCAGCAGCCTGGTCGGGGCCGGGAGTGCCCCCTACGAGCAGTACTTC. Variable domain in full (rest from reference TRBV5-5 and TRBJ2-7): DAGVTQSPTHLIKTRGQQVTLRCSPISGHKSVSWYQQVLGQGPQFIFQYYEKEERGRGNFPDRFSARQFPNYSSELNVNALLLGDSALYLCASSLVGAGSAPYEQYFGPGTRLTVT.

The CDR3 DNA reads TGTGCCAGCAGCTCTTGGGAGGCTCGAAACACCATATATTTT. Amino acid sequence: CASSSWEARNTIYF. The rearrangement joins TRBV5-4 to TRBJ1-3; the D is unclear. Germline CDR1 is SGHNT and CDR2 is YYREEE (reference sequence). Trimming removed 3 bases at V and 5 bases at J, with 12 bases between. This CDR3 has 14 residues.

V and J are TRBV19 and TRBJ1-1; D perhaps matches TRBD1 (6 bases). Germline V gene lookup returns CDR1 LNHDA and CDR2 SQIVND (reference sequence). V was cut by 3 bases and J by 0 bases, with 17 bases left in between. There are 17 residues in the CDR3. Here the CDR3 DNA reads TGTGCCAGTAGTATTTATTCGTCCAGGGGACTGAACACTGAAGCTTTCTTT. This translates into CASSIYSSRGLNTEAFF.

In nucleotides, the CDR3 is TGTGCCAGCAGCCAACGACAGAACTATGGCTACACCTTC. This codes for CASSQRQNYGYTF. The V call is TRBV3-1 (or the pseudogene TRBV3-2), the J call TRBJ1-2, with D possibly matching TRBD1 (5 bases). The germline V and J ends were trimmed by 2 bases and 2 bases, with 6 bases remaining between them. The CDR3 covers 13 residues. Germline CDR1 is LGHDT and CDR2 is YNNKEL (reference sequence).

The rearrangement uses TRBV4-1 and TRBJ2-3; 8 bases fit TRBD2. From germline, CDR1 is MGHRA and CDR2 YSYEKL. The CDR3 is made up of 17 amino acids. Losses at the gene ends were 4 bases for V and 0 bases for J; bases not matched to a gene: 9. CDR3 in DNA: TGCGCCAGCAGCCCCCCTGACGGGAGGGGAAGCACAGATACGCAGTATTTT. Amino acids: CASSPPDGRGSTDTQYF.

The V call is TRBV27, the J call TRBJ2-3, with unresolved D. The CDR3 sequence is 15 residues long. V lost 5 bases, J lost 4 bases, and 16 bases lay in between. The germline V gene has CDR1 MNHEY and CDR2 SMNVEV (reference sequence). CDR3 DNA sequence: TGTGCCAGCAGTCTCATTGGTGGGGTTCCAGATACGCAGTATTTT. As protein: CASSLIGGVPDTQYF.

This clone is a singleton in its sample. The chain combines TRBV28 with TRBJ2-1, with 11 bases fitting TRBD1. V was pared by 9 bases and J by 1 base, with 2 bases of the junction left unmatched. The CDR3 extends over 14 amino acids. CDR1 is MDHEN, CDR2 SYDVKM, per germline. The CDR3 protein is CASWDRGSYNEQFF. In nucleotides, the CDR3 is TGTGCCAGTTGGGACAGGGGGTCCTACAATGAGCAGTTCTTC.

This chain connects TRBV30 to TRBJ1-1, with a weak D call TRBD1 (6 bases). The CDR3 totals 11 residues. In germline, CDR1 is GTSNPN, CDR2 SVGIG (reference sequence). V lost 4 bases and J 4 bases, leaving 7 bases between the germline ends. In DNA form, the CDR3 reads TGTGCCTGGATAGGGGGCACTGAAGCTTTCTTT. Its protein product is CAWIGGTEAFF.

This CDR3 reads CASSFRAPVQPQHF. The CDR3 nucleotides are TGTGCCAGCAGTTTTCGAGCGCCGGTTCAGCCCCAGCATTTT. The chain is built from TRBV28 and TRBJ1-5; D uncertain. Trimming took 3 bases from V and 6 from J, leaving 12 bases between them. CDR3 size: 14 residues. Germline CDR1 MDHEN, CDR2 SYDVKM. Full variable domain (remainder filled in from reference TRBV28 and TRBJ1-5): DVKVTQSSRYLVKRTGEKVFLECVQDMDHENMFWYRQDPGLGLRLIYFSYDVKMKEKGDIPEGYSVSREKKERFSLILESASTNQTSMYLCASSFRAPVQPQHFGDGTRLSIL.

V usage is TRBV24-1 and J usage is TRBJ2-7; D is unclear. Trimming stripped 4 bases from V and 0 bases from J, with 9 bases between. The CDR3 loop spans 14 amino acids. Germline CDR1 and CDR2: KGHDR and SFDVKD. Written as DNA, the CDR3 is TGTGCCACCAGTGACCCCCACGGCTCCTACGAGCAGTACTTC. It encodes CATSDPHGSYEQYF.

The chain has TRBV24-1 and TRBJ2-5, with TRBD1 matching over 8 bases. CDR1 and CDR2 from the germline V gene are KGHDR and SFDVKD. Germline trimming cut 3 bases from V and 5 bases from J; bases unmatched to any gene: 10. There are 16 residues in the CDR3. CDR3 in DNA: TGTGCCACCAGTGATGGGGGACAGGAGGTCCGGGAGACCCAGTACTTC. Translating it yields CATSDGGQEVRETQYF.

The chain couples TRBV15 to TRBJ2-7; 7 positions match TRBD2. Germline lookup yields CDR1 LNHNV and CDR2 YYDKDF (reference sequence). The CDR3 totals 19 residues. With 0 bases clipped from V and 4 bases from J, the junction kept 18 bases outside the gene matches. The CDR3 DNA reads TGTGCCACCAGCAGAGATTGGCCTAGCGGCCTAGGCAATCGGTACGAGCAGTACTTC. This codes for CATSRDWPSGLGNRYEQYF.

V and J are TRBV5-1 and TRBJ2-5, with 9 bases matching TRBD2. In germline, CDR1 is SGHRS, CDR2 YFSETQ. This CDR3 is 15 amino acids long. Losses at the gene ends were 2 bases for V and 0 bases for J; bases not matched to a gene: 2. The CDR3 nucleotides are TGCGCCAGCAGCTTCAGCGGGGGGAACCAAGAGACCCAGTACTTC. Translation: CASSFSGGNQETQYF.

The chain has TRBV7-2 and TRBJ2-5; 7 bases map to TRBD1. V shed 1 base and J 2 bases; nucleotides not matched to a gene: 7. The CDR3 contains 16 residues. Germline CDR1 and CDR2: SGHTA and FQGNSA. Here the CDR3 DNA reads TGTGCCAGCAGCTTAGAAGGGTACAGGGGACAAGAGACCCAGTACTTC. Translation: CASSLEGYRGQETQYF. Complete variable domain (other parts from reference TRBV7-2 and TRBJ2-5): GAGVSQSPSNKVTEKGKDVELRCDPISGHTALYWYRQSLGQGLEFLIYFQGNSAPDKSGLPSDRFSAERTGGSVSTLTIQRTQQEDSAVYLCASSLEGYRGQETQYFGPGTRLLVL.

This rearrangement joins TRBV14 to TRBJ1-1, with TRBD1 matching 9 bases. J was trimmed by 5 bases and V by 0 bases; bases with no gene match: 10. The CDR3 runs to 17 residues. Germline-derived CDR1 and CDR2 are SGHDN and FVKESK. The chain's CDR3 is CASSQDGQGPPGTEAFF. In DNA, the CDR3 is TGTGCCAGCAGCCAAGATGGACAGGGGCCGCCCGGAACTGAAGCTTTCTTT.

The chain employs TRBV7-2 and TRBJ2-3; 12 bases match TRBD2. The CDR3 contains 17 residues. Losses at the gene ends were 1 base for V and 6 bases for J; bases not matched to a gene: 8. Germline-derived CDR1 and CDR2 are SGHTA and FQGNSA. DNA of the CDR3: TGTGCCAGCAGCTTAGTGATGCTAGCGGGAGGGGGTGATACGCAGTATTTT. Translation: CASSLVMLAGGGDTQYF.

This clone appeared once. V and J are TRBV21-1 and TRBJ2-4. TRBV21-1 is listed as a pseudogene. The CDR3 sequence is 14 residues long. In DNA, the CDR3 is TGTGCCAGCAGCACCCACGGACCCAAAAACATTCAGTACTTC. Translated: CASSTHGPKNIQYF.

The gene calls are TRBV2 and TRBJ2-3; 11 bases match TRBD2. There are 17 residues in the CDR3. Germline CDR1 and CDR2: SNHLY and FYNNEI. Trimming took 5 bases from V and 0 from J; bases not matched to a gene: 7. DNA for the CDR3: TGTGCCAGCAGTCGGACTAGCGGGTCGCCTAGCACAGATACGCAGTATTTT. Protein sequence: CASSRTSGSPSTDTQYF.

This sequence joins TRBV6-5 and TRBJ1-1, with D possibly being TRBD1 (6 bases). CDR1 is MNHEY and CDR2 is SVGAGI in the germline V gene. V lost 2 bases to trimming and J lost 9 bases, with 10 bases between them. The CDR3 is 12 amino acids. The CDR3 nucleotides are TGTGCCAGCAGTTACATCGGGGGGCAAGCTTTCTTT. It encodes CASSYIGGQAFF.

The CDR3 here is CASSILTGGPYNEQFF. CDR3 sequence (DNA): TGTGCCAGTAGTATTCTCACAGGGGGCCCCTACAATGAGCAGTTCTTC. The chain couples TRBV19 to TRBJ2-1; 9 bases match TRBD1. The V gene's germline CDR1 is LNHDA and CDR2 SQIVND (reference sequence). Trimming at V came to 3 bases and at J to 2 bases, leaving 5 bases not matched to a gene. This CDR3 has 16 amino acids.

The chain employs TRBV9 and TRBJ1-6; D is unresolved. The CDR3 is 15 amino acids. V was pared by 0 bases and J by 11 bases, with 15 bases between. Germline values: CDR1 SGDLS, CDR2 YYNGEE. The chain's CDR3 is CASSVGSGFSPPLHF. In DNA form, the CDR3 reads TGTGCCAGCAGCGTAGGGTCCGGGTTTAGTCCACCCCTCCACTTT.

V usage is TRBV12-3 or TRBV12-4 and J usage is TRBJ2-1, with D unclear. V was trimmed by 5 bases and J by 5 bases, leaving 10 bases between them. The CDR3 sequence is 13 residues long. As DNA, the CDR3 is TGTGCCAGCAGTCCCGCTGGGAACAATGAGCAGTTCTTC. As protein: CASSPAGNNEQFF.

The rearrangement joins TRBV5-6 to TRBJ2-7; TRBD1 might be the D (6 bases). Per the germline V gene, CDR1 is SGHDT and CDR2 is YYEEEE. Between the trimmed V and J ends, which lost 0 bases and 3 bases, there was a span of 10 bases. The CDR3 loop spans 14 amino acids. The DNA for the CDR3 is TGTGCCAGCAGCTTGGGGGTACAGGGCTACGAGCAGTACTTC. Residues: CASSLGVQGYEQYF.